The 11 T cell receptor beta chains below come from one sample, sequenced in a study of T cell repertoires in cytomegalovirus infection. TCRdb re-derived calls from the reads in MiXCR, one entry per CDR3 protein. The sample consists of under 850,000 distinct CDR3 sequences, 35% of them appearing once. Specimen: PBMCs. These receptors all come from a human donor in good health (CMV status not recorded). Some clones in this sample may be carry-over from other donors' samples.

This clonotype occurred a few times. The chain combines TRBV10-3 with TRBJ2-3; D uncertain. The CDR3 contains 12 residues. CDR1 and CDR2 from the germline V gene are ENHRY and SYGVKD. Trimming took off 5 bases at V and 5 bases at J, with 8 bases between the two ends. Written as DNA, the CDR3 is TGTGCCATCAGTACTGAGAGAGATACGCAGTATTTT. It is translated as CAISTERDTQYF.

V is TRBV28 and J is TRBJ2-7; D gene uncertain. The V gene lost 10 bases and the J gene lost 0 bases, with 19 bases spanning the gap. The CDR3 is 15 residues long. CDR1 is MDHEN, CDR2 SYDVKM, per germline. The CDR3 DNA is TGTGCCACCTTAGGTAGACCGCGAGACTCCTACGAGCAGTACTTC. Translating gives CATLGRPRDSYEQYF.

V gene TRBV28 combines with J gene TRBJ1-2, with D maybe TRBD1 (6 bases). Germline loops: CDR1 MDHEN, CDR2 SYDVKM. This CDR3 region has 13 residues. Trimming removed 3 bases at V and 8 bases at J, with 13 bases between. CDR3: CASSFQGPKGYTF. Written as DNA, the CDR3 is TGTGCCAGCAGTTTCCAGGGGCCCAAAGGCTACACCTTC.

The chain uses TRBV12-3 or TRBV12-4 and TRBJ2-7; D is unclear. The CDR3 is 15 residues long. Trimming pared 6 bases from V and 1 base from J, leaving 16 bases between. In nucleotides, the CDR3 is TGTGCCAGCAGCACCAGACGCTTTAGGTCCTACGAGCAGTACTTC. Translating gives CASSTRRFRSYEQYF.

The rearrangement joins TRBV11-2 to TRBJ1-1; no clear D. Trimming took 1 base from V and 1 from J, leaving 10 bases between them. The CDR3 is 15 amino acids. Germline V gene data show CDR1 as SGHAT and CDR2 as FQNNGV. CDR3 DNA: TGTGCCAGCAGCTTAGGTAGACGGACGAACACTGAAGCTTTCTTT. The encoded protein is CASSLGRRTNTEAFF. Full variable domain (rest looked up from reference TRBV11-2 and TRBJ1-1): EAGVAQSPRYKIIEKRQSVAFWCNPISGHATLYWYQQILGQGPKLLIQFQNNGVVDDSQLPKDRFSAERLKGVDSTLKIQPAKLEDSAVYLCASSLGRRTNTEAFFGQGTRLTVV.

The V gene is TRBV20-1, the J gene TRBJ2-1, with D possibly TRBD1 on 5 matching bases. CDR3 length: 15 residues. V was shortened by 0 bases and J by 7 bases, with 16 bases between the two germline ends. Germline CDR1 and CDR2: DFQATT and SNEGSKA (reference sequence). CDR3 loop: CSARDFALGANEQFF. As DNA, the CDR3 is TGCAGTGCTAGAGATTTTGCGCTAGGGGCTAATGAGCAGTTCTTC.

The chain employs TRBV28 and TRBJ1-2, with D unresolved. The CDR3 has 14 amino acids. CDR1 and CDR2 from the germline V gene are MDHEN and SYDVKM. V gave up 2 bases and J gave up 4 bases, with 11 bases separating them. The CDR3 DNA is TGTGCCAGCAGTTTACCACTGGTCCCCTATGGCTACACCTTC. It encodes CASSLPLVPYGYTF.

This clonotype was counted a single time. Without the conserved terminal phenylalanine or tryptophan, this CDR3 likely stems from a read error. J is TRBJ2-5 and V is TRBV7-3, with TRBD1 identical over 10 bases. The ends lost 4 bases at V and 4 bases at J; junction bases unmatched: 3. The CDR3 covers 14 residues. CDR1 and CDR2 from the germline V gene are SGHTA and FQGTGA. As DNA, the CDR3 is TGTGCCAGCAGCTCCCGGACAGGGGGAGAGACCCAGTACTTA. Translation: CASSSRTGGETQYL.

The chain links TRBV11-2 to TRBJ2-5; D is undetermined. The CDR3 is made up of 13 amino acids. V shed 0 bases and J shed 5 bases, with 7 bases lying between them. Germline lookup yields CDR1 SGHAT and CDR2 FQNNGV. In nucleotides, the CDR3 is TGTGCCAGCAGCTTAGAGAATTGGGAGACCCAGTACTTC. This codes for CASSLENWETQYF.

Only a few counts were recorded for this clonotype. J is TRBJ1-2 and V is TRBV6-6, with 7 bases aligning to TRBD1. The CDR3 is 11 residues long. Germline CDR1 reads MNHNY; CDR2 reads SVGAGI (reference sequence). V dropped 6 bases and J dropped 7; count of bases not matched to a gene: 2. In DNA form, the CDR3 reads TGTGCCAGCAGGGCAGGGGGTGGCTACACCTTC. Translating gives CASRAGGGYTF.

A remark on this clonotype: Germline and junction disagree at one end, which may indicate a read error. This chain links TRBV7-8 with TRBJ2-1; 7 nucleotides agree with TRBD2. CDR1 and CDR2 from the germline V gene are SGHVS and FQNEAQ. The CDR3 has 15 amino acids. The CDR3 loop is CASSVTSGLVNKQFF. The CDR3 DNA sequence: TGTGCCAGCAGCGTAACTTCCGGACTAGTCAATAAGCAGTTCTTC.